This T cell receptor beta chain appears in the sequencing data of a study of low-dose radiotherapy and immunotherapy resistance in tumors. This clonotype was detected a few times. First-strand cDNA relied on TRAV- and TRBV-specific primers spanning alpha and beta chains. With a V-primer adapter and a constant-region primer, TCRs were amplified for approximately 19 PCR cycles. In TCRdb, the reads were re-called with MiXCR into one record per CDR3 protein. The sample holds 80,000 to 90,000 distinct CDR3 sequences, 15% to 20% seen once. Regarding time point: before trial treatment. The sample here was PBMCs, taken before treatment. The receptor comes from a male donor with prostate cancer.

The CDR3 bases are TGCGCCAGCAGCCGGGACGCGGCTAGCTCCTACGAGCAGTACTTC. Translation: CASSRDAASSYEQYF. The rearrangement uses TRBV5-1 and TRBJ2-7; either TRBD1 or TRBD2 may fit D (5 bases each). The germline V gene has CDR1 SGHRS and CDR2 YFSETQ. This CDR3 contains 15 residues. V was clipped by 4 bases and J by 0 bases, with 14 bases between them.